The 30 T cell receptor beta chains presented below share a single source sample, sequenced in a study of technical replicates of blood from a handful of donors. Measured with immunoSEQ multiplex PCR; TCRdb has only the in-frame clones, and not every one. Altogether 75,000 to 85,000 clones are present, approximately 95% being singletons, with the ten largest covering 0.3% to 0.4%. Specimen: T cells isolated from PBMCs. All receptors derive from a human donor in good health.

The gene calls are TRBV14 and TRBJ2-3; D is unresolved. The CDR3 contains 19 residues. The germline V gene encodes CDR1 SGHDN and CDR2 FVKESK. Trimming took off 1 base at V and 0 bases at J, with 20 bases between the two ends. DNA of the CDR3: TGTGCCAGCAGCCAAGCGTATATTGGTCGTGCCTATAGCACAGATACGCAGTATTTT. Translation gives CASSQAYIGRAYSTDTQYF.

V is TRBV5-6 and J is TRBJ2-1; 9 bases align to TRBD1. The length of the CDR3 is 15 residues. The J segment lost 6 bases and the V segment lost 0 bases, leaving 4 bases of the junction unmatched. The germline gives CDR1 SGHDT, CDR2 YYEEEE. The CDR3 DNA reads TGTGCCAGCAGCTTGGGGGACAGGGAGATCAATGAGCAGTTCTTC. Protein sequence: CASSLGDREINEQFF.

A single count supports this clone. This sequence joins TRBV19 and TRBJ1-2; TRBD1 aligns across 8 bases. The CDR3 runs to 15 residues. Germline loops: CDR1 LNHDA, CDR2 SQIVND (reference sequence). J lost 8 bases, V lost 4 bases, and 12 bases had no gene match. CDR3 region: CASSRGDRFVGGYTF. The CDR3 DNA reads TGTGCCAGTAGTAGAGGGGACAGGTTCGTCGGGGGCTACACCTTC.

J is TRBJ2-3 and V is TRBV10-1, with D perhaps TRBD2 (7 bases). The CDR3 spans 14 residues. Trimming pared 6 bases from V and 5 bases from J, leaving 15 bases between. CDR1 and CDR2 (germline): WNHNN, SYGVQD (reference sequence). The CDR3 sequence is CASSLGGLRDTQYF. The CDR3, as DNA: TGCGCCAGCAGCCTGGGGGGGCTCAGAGATACGCAGTATTTT.

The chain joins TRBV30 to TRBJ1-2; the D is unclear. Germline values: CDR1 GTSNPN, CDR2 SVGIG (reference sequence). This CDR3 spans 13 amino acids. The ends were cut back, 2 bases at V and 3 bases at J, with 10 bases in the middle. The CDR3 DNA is TGTGCCTGGAGTTATGGGGAGGACTATGGCTACACCTTC. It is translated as CAWSYGEDYGYTF.

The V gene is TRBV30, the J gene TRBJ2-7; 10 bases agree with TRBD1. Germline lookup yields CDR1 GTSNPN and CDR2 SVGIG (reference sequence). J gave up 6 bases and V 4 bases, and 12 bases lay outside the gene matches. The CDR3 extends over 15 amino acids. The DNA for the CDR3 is TGTGCCTGGACTCCCGACAGGGGGCCCTTCTTCGAGCAGTACTTC. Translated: CAWTPDRGPFFEQYF.

The CDR3 bases are TGTGCCAGCAGCCCAATGTCAGGGGGTAGCAATCAGCCCCAGCATTTT. As protein: CASSPMSGGSNQPQHF. The chain is built from TRBV7-6 and TRBJ1-5, with 7 nucleotides matching TRBD1. CDR1 is SGHVS, CDR2 FNYEAQ, per germline. Trimming cost V 5 bases and J 0 bases; bases outside gene matches: 7. The CDR3 is made up of 16 amino acids.

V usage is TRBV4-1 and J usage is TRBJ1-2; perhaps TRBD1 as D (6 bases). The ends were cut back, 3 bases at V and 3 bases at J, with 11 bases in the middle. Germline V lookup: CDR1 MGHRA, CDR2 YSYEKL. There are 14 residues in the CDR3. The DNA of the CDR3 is TGCGCCAGCAGCCAGACCAGGGGATACTATGGCTACACCTTC. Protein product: CASSQTRGYYGYTF.

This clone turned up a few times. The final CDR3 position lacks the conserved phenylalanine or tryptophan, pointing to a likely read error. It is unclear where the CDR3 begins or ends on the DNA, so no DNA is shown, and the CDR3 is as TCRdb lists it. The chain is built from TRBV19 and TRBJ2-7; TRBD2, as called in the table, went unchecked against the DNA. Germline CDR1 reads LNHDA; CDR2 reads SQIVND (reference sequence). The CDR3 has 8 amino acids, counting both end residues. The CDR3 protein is CASRERRD.

The CDR3 here is CASSLRVGGDVQYF. CDR3 nucleotides: TGCGCCAGCAGCTTGAGGGTCGGGGGAGATGTGCAGTACTTC. The chain carries TRBV5-1 and TRBJ2-7; possibly TRBD2 for D (6 bases). V was trimmed by 1 base and J by 9 bases, leaving 17 bases between them. Germline lookup yields CDR1 SGHRS and CDR2 YFSETQ. This CDR3 is 14 amino acids long.

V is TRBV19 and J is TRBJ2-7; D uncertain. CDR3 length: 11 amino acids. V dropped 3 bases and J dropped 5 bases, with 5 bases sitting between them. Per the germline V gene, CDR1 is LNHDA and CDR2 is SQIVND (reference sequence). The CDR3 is CASSMRDEQYF. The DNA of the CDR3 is TGTGCCAGTAGTATGCGCGACGAGCAGTACTTC.

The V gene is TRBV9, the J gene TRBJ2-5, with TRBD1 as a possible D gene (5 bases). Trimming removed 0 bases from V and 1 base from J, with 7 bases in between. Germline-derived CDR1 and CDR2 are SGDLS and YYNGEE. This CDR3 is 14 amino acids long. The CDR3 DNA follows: TGTGCCAGCAGCGTAGGCGACAGCCAAGAGACCCAGTACTTC. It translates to CASSVGDSQETQYF.

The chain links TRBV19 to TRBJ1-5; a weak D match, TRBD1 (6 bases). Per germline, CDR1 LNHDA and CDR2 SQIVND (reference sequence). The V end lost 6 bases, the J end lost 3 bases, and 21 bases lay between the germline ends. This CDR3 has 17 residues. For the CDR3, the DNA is TGTGCCAGTAGCGCTCCTCTACAGGGATTTTTCAATCAGCCCCAGCATTTT. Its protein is CASSAPLQGFFNQPQHF.

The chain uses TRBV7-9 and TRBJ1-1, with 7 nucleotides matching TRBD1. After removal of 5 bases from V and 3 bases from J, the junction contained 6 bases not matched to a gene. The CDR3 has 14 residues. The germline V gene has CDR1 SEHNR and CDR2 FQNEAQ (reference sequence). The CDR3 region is CASSIQGFDTEAFF. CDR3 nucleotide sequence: TGTGCCAGCAGCATACAGGGGTTTGACACTGAAGCTTTCTTT.

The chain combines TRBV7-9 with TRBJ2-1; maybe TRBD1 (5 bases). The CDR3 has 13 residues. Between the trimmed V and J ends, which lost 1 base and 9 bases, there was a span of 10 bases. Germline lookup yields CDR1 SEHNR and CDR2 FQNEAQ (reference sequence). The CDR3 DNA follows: TGTGCCAGCAGCTTAGTTCAGGGTGGTGAGCAGTTCTTC. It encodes CASSLVQGGEQFF.

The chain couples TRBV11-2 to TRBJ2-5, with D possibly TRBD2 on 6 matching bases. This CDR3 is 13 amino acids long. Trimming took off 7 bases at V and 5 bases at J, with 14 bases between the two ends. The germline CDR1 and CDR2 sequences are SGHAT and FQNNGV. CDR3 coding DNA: TGTGCCAGCACGACGGGAGAAAGGGAGACCCAGTACTTC. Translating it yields CASTTGERETQYF.

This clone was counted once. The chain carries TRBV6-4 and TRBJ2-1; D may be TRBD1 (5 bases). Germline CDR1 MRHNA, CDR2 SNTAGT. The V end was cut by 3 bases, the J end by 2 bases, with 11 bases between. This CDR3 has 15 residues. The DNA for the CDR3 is TGTGCCAGCAGTGAGGAGCAGGGCCCCTACAATGAGCAGTTCTTC. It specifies CASSEEQGPYNEQFF.

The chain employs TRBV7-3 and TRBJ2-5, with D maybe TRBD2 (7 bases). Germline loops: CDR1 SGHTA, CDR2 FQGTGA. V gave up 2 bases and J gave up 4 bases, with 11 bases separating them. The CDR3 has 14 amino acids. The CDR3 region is CASSLYGGRETQYF. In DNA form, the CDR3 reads TGTGCCAGCAGCTTATACGGGGGGCGAGAGACCCAGTACTTC. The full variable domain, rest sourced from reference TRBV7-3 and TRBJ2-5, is GAGVSQTPSNKVTEKGKYVELRCDPISGHTALYWYRQSLGQGPEFLIYFQGTGAADDSGLPNDRFFAVRPEGSVSTLKIQRTERGDSAVYLCASSLYGGRETQYFGPGTRLLVL.

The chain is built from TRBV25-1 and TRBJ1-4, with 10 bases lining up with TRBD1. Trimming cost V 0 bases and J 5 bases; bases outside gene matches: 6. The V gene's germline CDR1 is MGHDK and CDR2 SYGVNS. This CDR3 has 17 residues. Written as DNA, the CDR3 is TGTGCCAGCAGTGAATATTTCGGGGGACAGGGGAATGAAAAACTGTTTTTT. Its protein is CASSEYFGGQGNEKLFF. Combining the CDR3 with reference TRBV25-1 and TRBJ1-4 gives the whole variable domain EADIYQTPRYLVIGTGKKITLECSQTMGHDKMYWYQQDPGMELHLIHYSYGVNSTEKGDLSSESTVSRIRTEHFPLTLESARPSHTSQYLCASSEYFGGQGNEKLFFGSGTQLSVL.

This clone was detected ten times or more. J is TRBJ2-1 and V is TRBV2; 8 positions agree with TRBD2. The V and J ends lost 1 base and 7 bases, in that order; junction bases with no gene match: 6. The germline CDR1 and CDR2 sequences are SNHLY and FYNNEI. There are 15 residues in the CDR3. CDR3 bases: TGTGCCAGCAGTGAAGGCGGGAGGCCGGGGAATGAGCAGTTCTTC. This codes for CASSEGGRPGNEQFF.

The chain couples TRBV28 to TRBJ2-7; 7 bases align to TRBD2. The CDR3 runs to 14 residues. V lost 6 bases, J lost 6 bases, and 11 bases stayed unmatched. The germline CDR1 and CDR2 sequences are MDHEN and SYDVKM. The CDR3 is CASRTGGLYLEQYF. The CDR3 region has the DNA TGTGCCAGCAGGACGGGGGGACTCTACCTCGAGCAGTACTTC.

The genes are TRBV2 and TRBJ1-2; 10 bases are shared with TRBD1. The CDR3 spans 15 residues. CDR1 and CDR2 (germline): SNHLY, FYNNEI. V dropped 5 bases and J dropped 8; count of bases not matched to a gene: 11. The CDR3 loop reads CASSFRGDRGGGYTF. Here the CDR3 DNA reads TGTGCCAGCAGTTTTCGAGGGGACAGGGGTGGAGGCTACACCTTC.

This CDR3 is CASRAGTGFSGANVLTF. The DNA of the CDR3 is TGTGCCAGCAGGGCCGGGACAGGGTTCTCTGGGGCCAACGTCCTGACTTTC. The chain recombines TRBV27 with TRBJ2-6, with 9 bases matching TRBD1. The CDR3 runs to 17 residues. V was pared by 6 bases and J by 0 bases, with 6 bases of the junction left unmatched. Germline CDR1 MNHEY, CDR2 SMNVEV (reference sequence).

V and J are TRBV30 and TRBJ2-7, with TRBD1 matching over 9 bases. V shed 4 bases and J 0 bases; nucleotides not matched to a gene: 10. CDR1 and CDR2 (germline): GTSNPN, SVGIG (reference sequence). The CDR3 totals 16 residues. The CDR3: CAWKGQGYTDSYEQYF. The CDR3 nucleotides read TGTGCCTGGAAGGGACAGGGCTACACAGACTCCTACGAGCAGTACTTC.

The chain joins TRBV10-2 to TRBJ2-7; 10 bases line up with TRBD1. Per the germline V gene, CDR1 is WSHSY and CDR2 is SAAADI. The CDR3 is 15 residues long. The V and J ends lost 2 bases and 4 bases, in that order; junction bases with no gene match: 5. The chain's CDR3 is CASSEETGGLYEQYF. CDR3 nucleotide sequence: TGCGCCAGCAGTGAGGAGACAGGGGGCCTATACGAGCAGTACTTC.

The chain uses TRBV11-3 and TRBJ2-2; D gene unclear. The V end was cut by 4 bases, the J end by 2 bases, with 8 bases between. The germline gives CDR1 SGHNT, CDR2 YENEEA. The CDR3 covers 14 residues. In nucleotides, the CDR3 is TGTGCCAGCAGCTCCAGGCCTAACACCGGGGAGCTGTTTTTT. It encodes CASSSRPNTGELFF. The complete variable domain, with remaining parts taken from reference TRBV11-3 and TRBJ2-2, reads EAGVVQSPRYKIIEKKQPVAFWCNPISGHNTLYWYLQNLGQGPELLIRYENEEAVDDSQLPKDRFSAERLKGVDSTLKIQPAELGDSAVYLCASSSRPNTGELFFGEGSRLTVL.

CDR3 amino acids: CAWSVGGRGETQYF. The CDR3, as DNA: TGTGCCTGGAGTGTTGGCGGGAGAGGTGAGACCCAGTACTTC. The chain links TRBV30 to TRBJ2-5; 7 bases line up with TRBD2. The junction had 6 bases not matched to a gene; V was cut back by 0 bases and J by 5 bases. The CDR3 has 14 amino acids. Germline values: CDR1 GTSNPN, CDR2 SVGIG (reference sequence).

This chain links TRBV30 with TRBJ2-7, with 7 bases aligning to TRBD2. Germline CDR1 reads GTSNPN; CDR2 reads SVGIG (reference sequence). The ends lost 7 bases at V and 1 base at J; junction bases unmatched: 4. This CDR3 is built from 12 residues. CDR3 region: CALTSVSYEQYF. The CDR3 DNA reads TGTGCCTTAACTAGCGTATCCTACGAGCAGTACTTC.

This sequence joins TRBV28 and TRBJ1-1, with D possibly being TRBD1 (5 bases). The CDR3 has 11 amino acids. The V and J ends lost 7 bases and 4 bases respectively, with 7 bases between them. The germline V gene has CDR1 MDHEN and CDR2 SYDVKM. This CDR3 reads CASIRGTEAFF. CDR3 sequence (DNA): TGTGCCAGCATAAGGGGCACTGAAGCTTTCTTT. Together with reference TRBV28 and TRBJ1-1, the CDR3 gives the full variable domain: DVKVTQSSRYLVKRTGEKVFLECVQDMDHENMFWYRQDPGLGLRLIYFSYDVKMKEKGDIPEGYSVSREKKERFSLILESASTNQTSMYLCASIRGTEAFFGQGTRLTVV.

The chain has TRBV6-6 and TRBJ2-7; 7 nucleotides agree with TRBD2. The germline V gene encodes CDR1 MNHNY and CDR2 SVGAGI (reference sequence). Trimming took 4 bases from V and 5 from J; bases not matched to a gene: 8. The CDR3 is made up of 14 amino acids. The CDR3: CASSSLAASDEQYF. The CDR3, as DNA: TGTGCCAGCAGTTCTCTAGCGGCAAGTGACGAGCAGTACTTC.